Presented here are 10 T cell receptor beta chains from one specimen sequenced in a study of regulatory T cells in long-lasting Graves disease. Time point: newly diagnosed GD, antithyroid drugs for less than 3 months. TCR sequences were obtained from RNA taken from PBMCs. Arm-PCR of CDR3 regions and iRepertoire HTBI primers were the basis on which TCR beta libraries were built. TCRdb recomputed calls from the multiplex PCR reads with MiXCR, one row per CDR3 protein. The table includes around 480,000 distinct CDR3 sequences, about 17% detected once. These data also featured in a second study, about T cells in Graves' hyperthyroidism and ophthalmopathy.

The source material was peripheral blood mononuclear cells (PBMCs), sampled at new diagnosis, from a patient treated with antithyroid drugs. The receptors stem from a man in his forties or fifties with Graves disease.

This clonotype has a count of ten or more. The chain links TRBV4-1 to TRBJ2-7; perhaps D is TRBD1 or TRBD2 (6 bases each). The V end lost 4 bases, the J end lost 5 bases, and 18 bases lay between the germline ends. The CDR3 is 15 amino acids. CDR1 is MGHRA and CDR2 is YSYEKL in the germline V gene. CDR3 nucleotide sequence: TGCGCCAGCAGCCGAAGCGGGTCTAGGGGGGACGAGCAGTACTTC. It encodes CASSRSGSRGDEQYF.

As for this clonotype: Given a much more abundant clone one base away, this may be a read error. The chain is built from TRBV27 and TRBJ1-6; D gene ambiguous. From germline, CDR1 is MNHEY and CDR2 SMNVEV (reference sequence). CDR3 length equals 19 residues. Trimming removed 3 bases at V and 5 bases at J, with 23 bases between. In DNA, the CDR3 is TGTGCCAGCAGTTTGTGGCCACAAGATGGGGTTAATCATAATTCACCCCTCCACTTT. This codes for CASSLWPQDGVNHNSPLHF.

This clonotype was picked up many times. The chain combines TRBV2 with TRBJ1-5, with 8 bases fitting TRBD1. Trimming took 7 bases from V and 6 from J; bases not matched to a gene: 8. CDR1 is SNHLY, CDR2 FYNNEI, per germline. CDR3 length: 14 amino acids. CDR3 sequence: CASNRDRGGQPQHF. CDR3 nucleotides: TGTGCCAGCAACCGAGACAGGGGTGGTCAGCCCCAGCATTTT. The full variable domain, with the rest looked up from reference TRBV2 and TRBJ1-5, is EPEVTQTPSHQVTQMGQEVILRCVPISNHLYFYWYRQILGQKVEFLVSFYNNEISEKSEIFDDQFSVERPDGSNFTLKIRSTKLEDSAMYFCASNRDRGGQPQHFGDGTRLSIL.

For the CDR3, the DNA is TGTGCCAGCAGCCTACGAGGGGGGACAAGTGACTCTGGGGCCAACGTCCTGACTTTC. Its translation: CASSLRGGTSDSGANVLTF. This rearrangement joins TRBV9 to TRBJ2-6, with D possibly being TRBD1 or TRBD2 (6 bases each). Looked up from germline, CDR1 is SGDLS and CDR2 is YYNGEE. This CDR3 is built from 19 residues. V was trimmed by 4 bases and J by 0 bases, leaving 20 bases between them.

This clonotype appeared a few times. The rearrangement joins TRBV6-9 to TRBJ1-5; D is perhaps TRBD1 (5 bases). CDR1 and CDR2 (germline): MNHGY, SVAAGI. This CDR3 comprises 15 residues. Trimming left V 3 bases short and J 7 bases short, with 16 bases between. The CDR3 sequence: CASSYMAGFKQPQHF. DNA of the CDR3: TGTGCCAGCAGTTACATGGCAGGGTTCAAGCAGCCCCAGCATTTT.

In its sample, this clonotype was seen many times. The CDR3 coding sequence is TGCAGTGCTAGAGGACGGACTAGTAGCGATGAGCAGTTCTTC. Amino acids: CSARGRTSSDEQFF. The genes are TRBV20-1 and TRBJ2-1, with 7 bases matching TRBD2. This CDR3 has 14 amino acids. CDR1 DFQATT and CDR2 SNEGSKA come from the germline V gene (reference sequence). With 1 base clipped from V and 8 bases from J, the junction kept 8 bases outside the gene matches.

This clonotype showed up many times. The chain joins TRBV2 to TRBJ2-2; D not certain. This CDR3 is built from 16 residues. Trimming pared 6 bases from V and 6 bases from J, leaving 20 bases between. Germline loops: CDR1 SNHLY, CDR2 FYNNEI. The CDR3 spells CASRGFWGLDAGELFF. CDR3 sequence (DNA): TGTGCCAGCAGGGGTTTCTGGGGATTGGACGCCGGGGAGCTGTTTTTT.

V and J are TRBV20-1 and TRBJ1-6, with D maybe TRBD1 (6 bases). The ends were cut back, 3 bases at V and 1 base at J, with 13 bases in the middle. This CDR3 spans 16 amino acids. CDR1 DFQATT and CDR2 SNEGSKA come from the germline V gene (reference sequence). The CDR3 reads CSARGKGGSYNSPLHF. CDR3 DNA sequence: TGCAGTGCTAGGGGAAAGGGGGGGTCCTATAATTCACCCCTCCACTTT.

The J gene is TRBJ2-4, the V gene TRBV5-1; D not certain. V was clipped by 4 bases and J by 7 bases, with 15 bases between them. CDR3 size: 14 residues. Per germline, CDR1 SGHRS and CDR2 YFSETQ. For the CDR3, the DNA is TGCGCCAGCAGCGGGGAACAGACTTCGAACATTCAGTACTTC. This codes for CASSGEQTSNIQYF.

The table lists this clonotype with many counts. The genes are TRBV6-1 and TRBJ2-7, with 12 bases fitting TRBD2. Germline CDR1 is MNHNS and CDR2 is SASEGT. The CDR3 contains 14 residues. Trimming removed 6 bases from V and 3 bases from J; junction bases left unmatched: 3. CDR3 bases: TGTGCCAGCAGAAGGACTAGCGGGATCTACGAGCAGTACTTC. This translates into CASRRTSGIYEQYF.